This TCR beta chain derives from a study of T cells in Graves' hyperthyroidism and ophthalmopathy. This clonotype was seen a few times. Its matching antigen is unknown. Study-wide results and limits: Researchers found most expanded thyroid clonotypes above 0.001 in blood as well.

V lost 8 bases, J lost 4 bases, and 8 bases stayed unmatched. CDR1 is KGHSH, CDR2 LQKENI, per germline. The CDR3 length is 14 residues. There were TCR beta CDR3 regions amplified from RNA transcripts. A set of HTBI primers served as the primers for a first-round RT-PCR of the TCR CDR3. Using its own MiXCR run on the multiplex PCR reads, TCRdb lists one record per CDR3 protein. The table lists fewer than 850,000 distinct CDR3 sequences, approximately 15% of them singletons. These patients, aged 18 to 65, had recently diagnosed hyperthyroidism lasting under 2 months. Source material: blood. The rearrangement joins TRBV18 to TRBJ1-2, with TRBD1 matching 9 bases. The receptor comes from a man aged 45-60 years with Graves' hyperthyroidism. The chain's CDR3 is CASIQTGGSYGYTF. Written as DNA, the CDR3 is TGTGCCAGCATCCAAACAGGGGGCAGCTATGGCTACACCTTC.